These 10 T cell receptor beta chains share one sample of origin, sequenced in a study of OX40 agonist ivuxolimab in advanced cancers. TCRdb keeps only in-frame clones here, not all; method: immunoSEQ multiplex PCR. The repertoire holds about 91,000 clones, with around nine tenths as singletons. Sequences were derived from CD4+ or CD8+ T cells sorted from blood, sampled in a trial of the OX40 agonist ivuxolimab. Receptors were obtained from an adult with an advanced solid tumor such as melanoma, head and neck, liver or kidney cancer.

The rearrangement links TRBV11-3 to TRBJ2-7, with a weak D call TRBD2 (5 bases). CDR1 and CDR2 (germline): SGHNT, YENEEA. Trimming pared 5 bases from V and 4 bases from J, leaving 12 bases between. CDR3 size: 13 residues. CDR3 loop: CASSLGRDYEQYF. The DNA for the CDR3 is TGTGCCAGCAGCCTAGGACGGGATTACGAGCAGTACTTC. The full variable domain, completed using reference TRBV11-3 and TRBJ2-7, is EAGVVQSPRYKIIEKKQPVAFWCNPISGHNTLYWYLQNLGQGPELLIRYENEEAVDDSQLPKDRFSAERLKGVDSTLKIQPAELGDSAVYLCASSLGRDYEQYFGPGTRLTVT.

J is TRBJ2-3 and V is TRBV9, with D perhaps TRBD2 (6 bases). Trimming took 0 bases from V and 9 from J, leaving 17 bases between them. CDR1 SGDLS and CDR2 YYNGEE come from the germline V gene. The CDR3 has 15 amino acids. The DNA of the CDR3 is TGTGCCAGCAGCGTAGGGGAGGCCTCCCTAGGGACGCAGTATTTT. Translated: CASSVGEASLGTQYF. Looking up the rest from reference TRBV9 and TRBJ2-3 gives the full variable domain: DSGVTQTPKHLITATGQRVTLRCSPRSGDLSVYWYQQSLDQGLQFLIQYYNGEERAKGNILERFSAQQFPDLHSELNLSSLELGDSALYFCASSVGEASLGTQYFGPGTRLTVL.

The genes are TRBV5-6 and TRBJ1-2; no clear D gene. From germline, CDR1 is SGHDT and CDR2 YYEEEE. The germline V and J ends were trimmed by 2 bases and 5 bases, with 16 bases remaining between them. This CDR3 spans 15 amino acids. CDR3 coding DNA: TGTGCCAGCAGCTTTGAGCACCGGATGATTTATGGCTACACCTTC. Translating it yields CASSFEHRMIYGYTF.

This clone turned up a few times. The V call is TRBV2, the J call TRBJ1-1; TRBD1 matches 9 bases. Germline V lookup: CDR1 SNHLY, CDR2 FYNNEI. This CDR3 contains 16 residues. Trimming took 0 bases from V and 10 from J; bases not matched to a gene: 12. This CDR3 is CASSEADFRGQGRAFF. DNA of the CDR3: TGTGCCAGCAGTGAAGCCGATTTCCGGGGACAGGGAAGAGCTTTCTTT.

The V call is TRBV5-4, the J call TRBJ1-4; the match to TRBD1 covers 11 bases. V shed 4 bases, J shed 7 bases, and the junction held 9 bases outside the gene matches. The germline gives CDR1 SGHNT, CDR2 YYREEE (reference sequence). There are 16 residues in the CDR3. The CDR3 DNA is TGTGCCAGCAGCCCGGACAGGGGGCGAATGGGTGAAAAACTGTTTTTT. This gives the protein CASSPDRGRMGEKLFF. Combining the CDR3 with reference TRBV5-4 and TRBJ1-4 gives the whole variable domain ETGVTQSPTHLIKTRGQQVTLRCSSQSGHNTVSWYQQALGQGPQFIFQYYREEENGRGNFPPRFSGLQFPNYSSELNVNALELDDSALYLCASSPDRGRMGEKLFFGSGTQLSVL.

V and J are TRBV6-1 and TRBJ1-6; TRBD1 matches 9 bases. V gave up 6 bases and J gave up 7 bases; unmatched junction bases: 7. The CDR3 sequence is 15 residues long. CDR1 and CDR2 from the germline V gene are MNHNS and SASEGT. The CDR3 sequence is CASSPQGQGNSPLHF. In nucleotides, the CDR3 is TGTGCCAGCAGCCCTCAGGGACAGGGCAATTCACCCCTCCACTTT.

A word on this clone: This same CDR3 is encoded by further DNA sequences in the sample. The chain is built from TRBV19 and TRBJ1-5; D not resolved. Trimming left V 3 bases short and J 2 bases short, with 2 bases between. Germline loops: CDR1 LNHDA, CDR2 SQIVND (reference sequence). The CDR3 has 12 amino acids. The CDR3 loop reads CASSIGNQPQHF. CDR3 DNA sequence: TGTGCCAGTAGTATCGGCAATCAGCCCCAGCATTTT.

This chain joins TRBV7-9 and TRBJ2-7; a possible D gene is TRBD2 (7 bases). The CDR3 contains 15 residues. The V and J ends lost 3 bases and 5 bases respectively, with 17 bases between them. Germline V gene sequence: CDR1 SEHNR, CDR2 FQNEAQ (reference sequence). For the CDR3, the DNA is TGTGCCAGCAGCTTGAGTAGTGGGGGGGCACACGAGCAGTACTTC. Protein sequence: CASSLSSGGAHEQYF.

This chain uses TRBV9 with TRBJ1-1, with 8 positions matching TRBD1. V trimming: 3 bases; J trimming: 4 bases; junction bases outside the gene matches: 11. Germline CDR1 and CDR2: SGDLS and YYNGEE. The CDR3 totals 16 residues. CDR3 nucleotides: TGTGCCAGCAGCGCAAGCGACAGGGGAGTGAGCACTGAAGCTTTCTTT. The encoded protein is CASSASDRGVSTEAFF.

This clone was observed a handful of times. The rearrangement uses TRBV7-8 and TRBJ1-2; D is possibly TRBD1 (5 bases). The CDR3 extends over 13 amino acids. Germline V CDR1 and CDR2: SGHVS, FQNEAQ. With 5 bases removed from V and 8 bases from J, the gap between germline ends came to 15 bases. The CDR3 DNA reads TGTGCCAGCAGCCCTGGCGGGGACGGGGGCTACACCTTC. As protein: CASSPGGDGGYTF.